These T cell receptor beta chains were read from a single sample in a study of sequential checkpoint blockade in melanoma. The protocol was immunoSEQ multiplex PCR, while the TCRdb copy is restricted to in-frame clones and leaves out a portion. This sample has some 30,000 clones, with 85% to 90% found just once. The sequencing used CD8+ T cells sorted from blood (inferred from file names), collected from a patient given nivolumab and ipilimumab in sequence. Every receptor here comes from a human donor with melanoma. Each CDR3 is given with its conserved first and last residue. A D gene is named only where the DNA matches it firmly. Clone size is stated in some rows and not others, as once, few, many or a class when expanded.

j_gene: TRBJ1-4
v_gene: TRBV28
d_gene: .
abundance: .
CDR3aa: CASSSFRGPSNEKLFF
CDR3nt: TGTGCCAGCAGTTCGTTTAGGGGCCCCTCTAATGAAAAACTGTTTTTT

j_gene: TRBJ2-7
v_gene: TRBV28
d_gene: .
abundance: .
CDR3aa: CASSFVVYEQYF
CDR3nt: TGTGCCAGCAGTTTCGTAGTGTACGAGCAGTACTTC

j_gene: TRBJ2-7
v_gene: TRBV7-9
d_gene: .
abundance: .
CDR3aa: CASSEWVLAGASYEQYF
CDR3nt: TGTGCCAGCAGCGAATGGGTTTTGGCAGGTGCATCCTACGAGCAGTACTTC

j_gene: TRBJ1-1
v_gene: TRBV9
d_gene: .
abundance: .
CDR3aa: CASGGSGGQVEAFF
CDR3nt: TGTGCCAGCGGGGGCTCCGGGGGGCAGGTTGAAGCTTTCTTT

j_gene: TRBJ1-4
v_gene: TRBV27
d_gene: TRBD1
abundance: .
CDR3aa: CASSPGTGYEKLFF
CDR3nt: TGTGCCAGCAGTCCCGGGACAGGGTATGAAAAACTGTTTTTT

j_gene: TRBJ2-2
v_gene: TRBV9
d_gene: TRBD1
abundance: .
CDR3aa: CASSPTGAGELFF
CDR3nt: TGTGCCAGCAGCCCAACAGGGGCCGGGGAGCTGTTTTTT

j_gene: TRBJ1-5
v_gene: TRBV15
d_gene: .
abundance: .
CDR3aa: CATSYRDNQPQHF
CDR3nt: TGTGCCACCAGCTACAGGGACAATCAGCCCCAGCATTTT

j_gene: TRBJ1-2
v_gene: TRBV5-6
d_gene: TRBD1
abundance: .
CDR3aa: CASRGQGDGYTF
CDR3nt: TGTGCCAGCAGGGGACAGGGGGATGGCTACACCTTC

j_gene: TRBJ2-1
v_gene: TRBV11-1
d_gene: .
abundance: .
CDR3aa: CASTMGLGYNEQFF
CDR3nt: TGTGCCAGCACCATGGGACTGGGCTACAATGAGCAGTTCTTC

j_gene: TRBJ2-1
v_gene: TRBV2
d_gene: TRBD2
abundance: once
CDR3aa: CASIAGGSYNEQFF
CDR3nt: TGTGCCAGCATCGCGGGGGGCTCCTACAATGAGCAGTTCTTC

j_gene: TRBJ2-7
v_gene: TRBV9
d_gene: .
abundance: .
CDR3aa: CASSSGDTSYEQYF
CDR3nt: TGTGCCAGCAGCTCAGGGGACACTTCCTACGAGCAGTACTTC

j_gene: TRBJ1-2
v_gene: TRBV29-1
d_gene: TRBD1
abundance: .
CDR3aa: CSVPGQGSYGYTF
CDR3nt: TGCAGCGTCCCGGGACAGGGTTCCTACGGCTACACCTTC

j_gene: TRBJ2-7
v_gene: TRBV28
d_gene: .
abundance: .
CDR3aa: CASTDRNEDKQYF
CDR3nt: TGTGCCAGCACCGACCGGAATGAGGACAAGCAGTACTTC

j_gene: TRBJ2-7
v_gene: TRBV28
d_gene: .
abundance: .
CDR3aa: CASSPRGGVRYEQYF
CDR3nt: TGTGCCAGCAGTCCAAGAGGTGGCGTGCGCTACGAGCAGTACTTC

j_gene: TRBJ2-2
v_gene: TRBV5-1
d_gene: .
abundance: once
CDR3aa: CASSSRRFGGTGELFF
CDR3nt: TGCGCCAGCAGCTCCAGGAGGTTCGGAGGCACCGGGGAGCTGTTTTTT

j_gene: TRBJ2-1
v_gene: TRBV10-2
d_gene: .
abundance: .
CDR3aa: CASSVLAALSYNEQFF
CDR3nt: TGCGCCAGCAGTGTATTAGCGGCCCTCTCCTACAATGAGCAGTTCTTC

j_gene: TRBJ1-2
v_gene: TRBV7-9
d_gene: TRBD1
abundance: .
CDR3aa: CASSPGTGEGYTF
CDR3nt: TGTGCCAGCAGCCCGGGGACAGGGGAAGGCTACACCTTC

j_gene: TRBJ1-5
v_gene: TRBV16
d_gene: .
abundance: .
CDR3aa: CASSLIVAQPQHF
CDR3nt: TGTGCCAGCAGCTTAATCGTGGCACAGCCCCAGCATTTT

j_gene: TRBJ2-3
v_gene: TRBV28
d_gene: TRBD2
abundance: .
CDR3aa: CASTAGGLAGGLRGTDTQYF
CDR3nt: TGTGCCAGCACCGCAGGCGGACTAGCGGGAGGTCTTAGGGGGACAGATACGCAGTATTTT

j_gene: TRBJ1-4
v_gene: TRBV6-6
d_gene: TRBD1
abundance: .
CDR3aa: CASSPWTGNEKLFF
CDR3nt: TGTGCCAGCAGTCCTTGGACAGGGAATGAAAAACTGTTTTTT

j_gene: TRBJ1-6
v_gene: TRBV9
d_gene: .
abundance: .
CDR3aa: CASSAFSSSYNSPLHF
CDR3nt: TGTGCCAGCAGCGCCTTTTCGAGCTCCTATAATTCACCCCTCCACTTT

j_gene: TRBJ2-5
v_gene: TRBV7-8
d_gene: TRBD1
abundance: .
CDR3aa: CASSSPRQGKQETQYF
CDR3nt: TGTGCCAGCAGCTCACCACGACAGGGGAAGCAAGAGACCCAGTACTTC

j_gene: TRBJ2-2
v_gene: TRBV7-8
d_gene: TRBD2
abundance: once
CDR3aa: CASSFGLAGASNTGELFF
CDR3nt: TGTGCCAGCAGCTTTGGACTAGCGGGGGCCTCGAACACCGGGGAGCTGTTTTTT

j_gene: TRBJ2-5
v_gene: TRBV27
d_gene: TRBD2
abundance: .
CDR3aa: CASSTGLAGKEETQYF
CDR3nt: TGTGCCAGCAGTACTGGACTAGCGGGGAAGGAGGAGACCCAGTACTTC

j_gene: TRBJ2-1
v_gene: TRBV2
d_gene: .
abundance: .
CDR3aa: CASSEGWDFGRDEQFF
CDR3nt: TGTGCCAGCAGTGAGGGGTGGGACTTTGGAAGGGATGAGCAGTTCTTC

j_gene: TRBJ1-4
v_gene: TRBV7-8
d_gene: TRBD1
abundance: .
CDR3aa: CASSLVQGATNEKLFF
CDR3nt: TGTGCCAGCAGCTTAGTCCAGGGGGCGACTAATGAAAAACTGTTTTTT